These 20 T cell receptor beta chains came from one sample sequenced in a study of blood T cells in healthy people across ages. PCR was performed a second time for 7 to 11 cycles using a sample-barcoded 5' primer and a J-beta primer mix. One entry per CDR3 protein results from TCRdb running MiXCR on the 5' RACE reads. The sample lists around 1,000,000 distinct CDR3 sequences, almost 25% occurring once. These data also featured in a second study, about T cells of mothers and their children.

Material for sequencing was blood. The receptors shown here come from a girl aged 2-10 years in good health.

The CDR3 reads CSVEISGRPEQFF. Here the CDR3 DNA reads TGCAGCGTTGAAATTAGCGGGAGGCCTGAGCAGTTCTTC. The chain links TRBV29-1 to TRBJ2-1; the match to TRBD2 covers 10 bases. The CDR3 runs 13 residues. The germline V gene has CDR1 SQVTM and CDR2 ANQGSEA. The V and J ends lost 2 bases and 9 bases, in that order; junction bases with no gene match: 4.

The rearrangement joins TRBV29-1 to TRBJ2-5, with a tentative D call TRBD1 (5 bases). Trimming pared 4 bases from V and 5 bases from J, leaving 14 bases between. From germline, CDR1 is SQVTM and CDR2 ANQGSEA. The CDR3 is 13 residues long. CDR3 sequence: CSVVQGIKETQYF. The CDR3 coding sequence is TGCAGCGTTGTTCAGGGTATCAAGGAGACCCAGTACTTC.

V usage is TRBV11-2 and J usage is TRBJ2-4; TRBD2 matches at 7 bases. J was trimmed by 9 bases and V by 5 bases; bases with no gene match: 7. CDR1 and CDR2 (germline): SGHAT, FQNNGV. This CDR3 has 13 residues. This CDR3 is CASSPGGNGIQYF. The CDR3 nucleotides read TGTGCCAGCAGCCCCGGGGGGAACGGCATTCAGTACTTC.

This clonotype was seen more than once but under ten times. CDR3 in amino acids: CASTDSGLQETQYF. The CDR3 coding sequence is TGTGCCAGCACCGATTCGGGGCTCCAAGAGACCCAGTACTTC. The genes are TRBV11-2 and TRBJ2-5; D could derive from TRBD1 or TRBD2 (5 bases each). Trimming removed 7 bases at V and 1 base at J, with 13 bases between. Germline CDR1 reads SGHAT; CDR2 reads FQNNGV. The CDR3 totals 14 residues.

This clonotype was picked up a small number of times. The chain recombines TRBV4-1 with TRBJ1-5, with D perhaps matching TRBD1 (6 bases). V was shortened by 4 bases and J by 7 bases, with 17 bases between the two germline ends. The CDR3 has 15 amino acids. CDR1 and CDR2 from the germline V gene are MGHRA and YSYEKL. DNA of the CDR3: TGCGCCAGCAGCCGATCCCCCGAGGGGGGCCAGCCCCAGCATTTT. It codes for CASSRSPEGGQPQHF.

This chain connects TRBV28 to TRBJ1-5, with unresolved D. CDR1 is MDHEN, CDR2 SYDVKM, per germline. The CDR3 extends over 17 amino acids. Trimming shortened V by 6 bases and J by 5 bases, and 23 bases separated the two germline ends. The CDR3 is CASRDHPSGRWDQPQHF. The CDR3 DNA reads TGTGCCAGCAGGGACCATCCCTCAGGAAGGTGGGATCAGCCCCAGCATTTT.

A few counts support this clonotype. This rearrangement joins TRBV28 to TRBJ2-1; unclear D gene. Germline V lookup: CDR1 MDHEN, CDR2 SYDVKM. The CDR3 spans 15 residues. Trimming removed 6 bases at V and 7 bases at J, with 19 bases between. DNA of the CDR3: TGTGCCAGCAGAATCAATGCACGGGTCACGAATGAGCAGTTCTTC. Translated: CASRINARVTNEQFF.

This clonotype was counted between two and nine times. This sequence joins TRBV29-1 and TRBJ2-7; D possibly corresponds to TRBD2 (6 bases). Looked up from germline, CDR1 is SQVTM and CDR2 is ANQGSEA. This CDR3 is built from 13 residues. Trimming took 5 bases from V and 0 from J, leaving 11 bases between them. The CDR3 nucleotides are TGCAGCGTTCGACGGGAGACCTCCTACGAGCAGTACTTC. This encodes CSVRRETSYEQYF.

This clonotype was picked up a small number of times. The V gene is TRBV6-5, the J gene TRBJ1-5, with D possibly being TRBD1 (6 bases). In germline, CDR1 is MNHEY, CDR2 SVGAGI. The CDR3 totals 13 residues. The V and J ends lost 7 bases and 6 bases respectively, with 13 bases between them. The CDR3 sequence is CASKGGSGQPQHF. The CDR3 DNA follows: TGTGCCAGCAAGGGGGGATCGGGTCAGCCCCAGCATTTT.

The chain uses TRBV5-6 and TRBJ1-2; TRBD1 agrees at 7 bases. Trimming removed 0 bases from V and 2 bases from J; junction bases left unmatched: 10. The germline V gene encodes CDR1 SGHDT and CDR2 YYEEEE. This CDR3 comprises 17 residues. CDR3 amino acids: CASSLEGATVWNYGYTF. CDR3 coding DNA: TGTGCCAGCAGCTTGGAGGGGGCCACGGTATGGAACTATGGCTACACCTTC.

This clonotype was observed a handful of times. This sequence joins TRBV7-9 and TRBJ2-5; TRBD2 matches 7 bases. V shed 5 bases, J shed 1 base, and the junction held 13 bases outside the gene matches. The germline V gene has CDR1 SEHNR and CDR2 FQNEAQ (reference sequence). The CDR3 spans 17 residues. The CDR3 sequence is CASSLGAGGEGQETQYF. For the CDR3, the DNA is TGTGCCAGCAGCCTCGGGGCTGGCGGGGAGGGCCAAGAGACCCAGTACTTC.

The chain couples TRBV12-3 or TRBV12-4 to TRBJ2-2; 8 bases map to TRBD1. Unmatched junction bases numbered 4, after V lost 6 bases and J lost 4 bases. This CDR3 is 14 amino acids long. As DNA, the CDR3 is TGTGCCAGCAGGCGACAGGGGCGCACCGGGGAGCTGTTTTTT. Translated: CASRRQGRTGELFF.

The rearrangement joins TRBV7-6 to TRBJ2-7; perhaps TRBD1 as D (6 bases). The V gene's germline CDR1 is SGHVS and CDR2 FNYEAQ. This CDR3 is built from 19 residues. Trimming cost V 2 bases and J 3 bases, with 26 bases left between them. The CDR3 loop reads CASSLKLTSNRVEGYEQYF. Written as DNA, the CDR3 is TGTGCCAGCAGCTTAAAATTAACGTCGAACAGGGTTGAGGGCTACGAGCAGTACTTC.

With respect to this clonotype: The conserved final phenylalanine or tryptophan is absent from the CDR3, which likely points to a read error. This sequence joins TRBV10-2 and TRBJ2-4; 8 nucleotides match TRBD2. V lost 10 bases to trimming and J lost 1 base; unmatched junction nucleotides: 6. This CDR3 comprises 14 residues. Germline assignment: CDR1 WSHSY and CDR2 SAAADI. CDR3 nucleotide sequence: TGCGCCACCATGGGACTAGTCGCCAAAAACATTCAGTACCTC. Translated, it gives CATMGLVAKNIQYL.

This clonotype has just a few counts. The genes are TRBV3-1 and TRBJ1-4; D unresolved. Trimming stripped 4 bases from V and 4 bases from J, with 19 bases between. Germline assignment: CDR1 LGHDT and CDR2 YNNKEL (reference sequence). There are 17 residues in the CDR3. Written as DNA, the CDR3 is TGTGCCAGCAGCCCAACTGACCTGGAGACCTTTAATGAAAAACTGTTTTTT. Protein: CASSPTDLETFNEKLFF.

CDR3 sequence: CASSQFAETQYF. CDR3 nucleotide sequence: TGTGCCAGCAGCCAATTTGCGGAGACCCAGTACTTC. V gene TRBV12-3 or TRBV12-4 combines with J gene TRBJ2-1; D is uncertain. With the DNA end fitting TRBJ2-5 better, the J assignment may be wrong. The CDR3 spans 12 residues.

The J gene is TRBJ2-7, the V gene TRBV20-1, with D perhaps TRBD1 or TRBD2 (5 bases each). This CDR3 region has 12 residues. V lost 6 bases and J 3 bases, leaving 12 bases between the germline ends. CDR1 and CDR2 (germline): DFQATT, SNEGSKA (reference sequence). The chain's CDR3 is CSANTRGYEQYF. In DNA form, the CDR3 reads TGCAGTGCGAATACTAGGGGCTACGAGCAGTACTTC.

The chain is built from TRBV20-1 and TRBJ1-5; a possible D gene is TRBD1 (5 bases). The V gene's germline CDR1 is DFQATT and CDR2 SNEGSKA (reference sequence). The CDR3 length is 15 residues. V gave up 1 base and J gave up 2 bases, with 12 bases separating them. The CDR3 DNA reads as TGCAGTGCTAGAGTGGGGGGTCGGGGCAATCAGCCCCAGCATTTT. This codes for CSARVGGRGNQPQHF.

Only a few counts were recorded for this clonotype. The chain uses TRBV10-3 and TRBJ2-7; the D gene is possibly TRBD1 (6 bases). In germline, CDR1 is ENHRY, CDR2 SYGVKD. Trimming pared 5 bases from V and 6 bases from J, leaving 11 bases between. The CDR3 has 12 amino acids. The CDR3 here is CAISYRVGEQYF. The DNA for the CDR3 is TGTGCCATCAGTTACAGGGTCGGCGAGCAGTACTTC.

This clonotype has just a few counts. This chain uses TRBV29-1 with TRBJ1-4; D perhaps matches TRBD1 (5 bases). This CDR3 has 12 amino acids. CDR1 SQVTM and CDR2 ANQGSEA come from the germline V gene. Trimming removed 7 bases at V and 11 bases at J, with 17 bases between. As DNA, the CDR3 is TGCAGCGCCTATGGGACCGCGGGTAAACTGTTTTTT. Its protein is CSAYGTAGKLFF.